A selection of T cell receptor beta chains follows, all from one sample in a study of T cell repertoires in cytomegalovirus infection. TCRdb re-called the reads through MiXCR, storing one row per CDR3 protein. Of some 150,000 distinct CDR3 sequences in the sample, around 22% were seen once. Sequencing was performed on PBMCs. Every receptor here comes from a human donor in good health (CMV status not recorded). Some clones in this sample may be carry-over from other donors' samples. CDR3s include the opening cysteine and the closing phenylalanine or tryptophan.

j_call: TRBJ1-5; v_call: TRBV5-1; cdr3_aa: CASSLVGVPGTGCQPQHF
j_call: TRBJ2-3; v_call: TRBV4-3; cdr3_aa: CASSQDPPGTGAADTQYF
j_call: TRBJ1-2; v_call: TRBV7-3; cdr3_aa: CASSSPRDRANYGYTF
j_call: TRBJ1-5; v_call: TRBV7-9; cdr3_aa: CASSSDRTLMQPQHF
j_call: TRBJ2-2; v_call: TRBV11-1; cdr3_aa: CASSQDRGTFSTGELFF
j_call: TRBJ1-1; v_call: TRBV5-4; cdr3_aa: CASRTGGVNTEAFF
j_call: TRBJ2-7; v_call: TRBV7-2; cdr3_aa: CASRDWTEKGDEQYF
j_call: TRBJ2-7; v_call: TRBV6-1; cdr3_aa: CASSDSGRPYEQYF
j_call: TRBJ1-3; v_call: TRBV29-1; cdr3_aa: CSVDEEGPISGNTIYF
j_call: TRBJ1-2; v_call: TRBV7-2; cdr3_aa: CASSQTGGGYTF
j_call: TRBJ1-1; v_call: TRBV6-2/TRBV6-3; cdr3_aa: CASNLWDRNTEAFF
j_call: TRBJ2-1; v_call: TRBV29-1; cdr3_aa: CSLIDGTQFF
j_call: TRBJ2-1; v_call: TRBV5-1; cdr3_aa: CASSLVGQGFGNEQFF
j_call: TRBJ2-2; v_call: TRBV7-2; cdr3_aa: CASTQGGGELFF
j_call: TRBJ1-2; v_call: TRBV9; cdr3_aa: CASRAPAGNYGYTF
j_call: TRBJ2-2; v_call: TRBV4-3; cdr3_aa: CASSHSQGGELFF
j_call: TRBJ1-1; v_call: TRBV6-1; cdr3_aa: CASSVQGLNTEAFF
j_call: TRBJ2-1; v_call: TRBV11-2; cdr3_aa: CASSGGDGGSYNEQFF
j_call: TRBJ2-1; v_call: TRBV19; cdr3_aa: CASSLLGRSSYNEQFF
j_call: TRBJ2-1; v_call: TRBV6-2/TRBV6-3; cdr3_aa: CASSLGELYNEQFF
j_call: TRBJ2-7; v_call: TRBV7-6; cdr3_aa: CASSLGDGNYEQYF
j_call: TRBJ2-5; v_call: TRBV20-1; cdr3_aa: CSARTGVETQYF
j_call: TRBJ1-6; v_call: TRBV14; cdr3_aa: CASSQDSGVRNSPLHF
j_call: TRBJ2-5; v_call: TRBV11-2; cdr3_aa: CASSRDEGPGLGGETQYF
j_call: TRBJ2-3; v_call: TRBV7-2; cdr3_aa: CASSKGDWGTDTQYF
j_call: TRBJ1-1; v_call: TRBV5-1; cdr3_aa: CASSLETGALTEAFF
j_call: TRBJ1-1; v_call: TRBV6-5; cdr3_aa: CASSYSPDRTLNTEAFF
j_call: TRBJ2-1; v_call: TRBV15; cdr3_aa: CATSREAASGYNEQFF
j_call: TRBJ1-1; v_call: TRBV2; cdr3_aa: CASSEAKQGATEAFF
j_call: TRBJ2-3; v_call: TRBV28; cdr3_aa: CASSVTGTSDTQYF
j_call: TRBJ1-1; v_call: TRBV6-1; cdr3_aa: CASSEVFGTEAFF
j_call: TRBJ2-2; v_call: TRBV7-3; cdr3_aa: CASSSQTGGIAGELFF
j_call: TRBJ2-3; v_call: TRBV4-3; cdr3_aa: CASSQDRAGALRNTQYF
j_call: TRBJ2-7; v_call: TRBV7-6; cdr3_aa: CASSLEVSGLTYEQYF
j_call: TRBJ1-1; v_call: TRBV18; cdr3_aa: CASSPLSRANTEAFF
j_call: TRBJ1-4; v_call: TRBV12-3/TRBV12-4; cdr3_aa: CASSRANEKLFF
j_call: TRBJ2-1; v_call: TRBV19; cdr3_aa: CASSIIAGGGNEQFF
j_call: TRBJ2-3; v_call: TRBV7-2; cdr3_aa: CASSLEKSRKTDTQYF
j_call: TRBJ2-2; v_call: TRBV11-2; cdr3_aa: CASSLVSSGGTGELFF